This TCR beta chain was observed in a study of T-cell memory formation after mild COVID-19 (dated by TCRdb to the early 2020s). Turning to the overall study: TCR sequence clusters from the two donors were found to be largely donor specific. In a couple of donors, T-cell clones that expanded and contracted after mild COVID-19 were followed by sequencing TCRalpha and TCRbeta repertoires longitudinally. The cohort was made up of two young adult volunteers, one female and one male, who were previously healthy. What the authors observed across the whole study: Contracting CD4+ clones were found mainly in CM and EM memory subsets, while CD8+ clones were enriched in EMRA. SARS-CoV-2 specificity was not confirmed for the second-wave clones peaking on day 37. Clones contracting from day 15 to 85 had balanced CD4/CD8 phenotypes, while a second wave expanding from day 15 to 37 was biased towards CD4+. Some responding clones were detected in pre-infection memory, suggesting pre-existing cross-reactive memory T cells joined the SARS-CoV-2 response. The study covered only a couple of mild cases, and larger cohorts including severe cases with pre-infection samples were considered necessary.

PBMCs were isolated by Ficoll-Paque density gradient centrifugation. TCRdb records Illumina NovaSeq 6000 as the sequencer. TCRalpha and TCRbeta cDNA libraries were built by 5'RACE with constant-segment primers, adding sample barcodes and unique molecular identifiers. RNA was extracted from every sample with Trizol reagent. Libraries were amplified in two PCR steps, with a second sample barcode and Illumina TruSeq adapters added in the second step. The libraries were sequenced on an Illumina NovaSeq using 2 x 150 bp paired-end reads. Regarding the original processing steps: Reads were demultiplexed and collapsed into UMI-guided consensus sequences with migec v1.2.7. With mixcr v2.1.11, UMI consensuses were aligned to TRA and TRB V and J templates and assembled into clonotypes. A clonotype was counted as expanded or contracted only when both edgeR and NoisET called the clonotype significant, with the noise models trained on biological replicates. For edgeR calls, a false discovery rate-adjusted p below 0.01 and a log2 fold-change threshold of 1 were applied. As an exploratory analysis of dynamics, max-normalized trajectories of the 1000 most abundant clonotypes were examined with PCA combined with hierarchical clustering. Separately sequenced CD4+ and CD8+ repertoires were used to assign the CD4 or CD8 phenotype of responding clones. TCRdb itself trimmed the public reads at Q25 with fastp, ran MiXCR and retained productive beta chains. One record per CDR3 amino acid sequence lists the most common genes and DNA. TCRdb, not the original authors, processed these V and J calls. The sample table shows 450,000 or so distinct CDR3 sequences, and 20% are seen once. Jointly, the top ten make up 8.4% of the sample.

The table lists this clonotype with a few counts. Its antigen has not been determined. No per-base quality is available; no much larger clone lies one base away. The CDR3 goes from the cysteine to the phenylalanine over 11 residues. CDR3 DNA only is kept here, 33 bases in frame from base 1. According to the germline V gene, CDR1 reads SQVTM and CDR2 reads ANQGSEA. Between the V and J ends, shortened by 4 bases and 7 bases respectively, the junction contains 7 bases. The rearrangement joined TRBV29-1 to TRBJ2-2, with no reliable assignment of the D segment. Material for sequencing was PBMCs or a T cell subset sorted from them (not recorded which). The TCR was taken from an adult woman who had mild COVID-19 (a few samples of this study predate the infection). The sample titles of this study are shuffled in the database, so cell type and time point are left out; the donor was told from shared clones. The base sequence is TGCAGCGTTGGTACTCGCGGGGAGCTGTTTTTT. The encoded protein is CSVGTRGELFF.